One TCR beta chain is described in this entry. Its antigen remains unknown. This entry comes from a study of CD8+ T cells in alopecia areata. Findings and caveats of the study: When scalp samples are sequenced, resident alphabeta T cells of normal skin are also captured. Mouse data revealed clearer TCR sharing than patient data did, a gap possibly tied to HLA.

Extracted RNA was reverse transcribed into cDNA, the sequencing template. Clones were read by immunoSEQ multiplex PCR, and TCRdb kept only the in-frame ones, dropping some. The sample records about 200,000 clones, about 56% being singletons. Germline loops: CDR1 SQVTM, CDR2 ANQGSEA. Unmatched junction bases numbered 3, after V lost 6 bases and J lost 4 bases. This CDR3 contains 13 residues. The chain has TRBV29-1 and TRBJ2-2; TRBD1 matches 9 bases. The source of this sequence is a human donor in good health. The specimen sequenced was CD8+ T cells sorted from blood. The CDR3 nucleotides are TGCAGCGTACGACAGGGGGTCACCGGGGAGCTGTTTTTT. Residues: CSVRQGVTGELFF.